Sequencing of this T cell receptor beta chain was carried out in a study of cytomegalovirus exposure and HLA in healthy donors. The germline gives CDR1 SNHLY, CDR2 FYNNEI. V lost 4 bases and J lost 4, with 16 bases in between. This CDR3 has 15 amino acids. General study points: In vitro work confirmed that a few CMV-associated chains recognize CMV antigens.

As to this clone: Its antigen is still unknown.

PCR involved 60 Vbeta and 13 Jbeta primers. Profiling relied on immunoSEQ multiplex PCR, and the TCRdb table lists in-frame clones only, not all of them. The table includes around 75,000 clones, 70% to 80% detected once. V gene TRBV2 combines with J gene TRBJ1-2; tentatively, D is TRBD1 (6 bases). This TCR was sampled from a man in his forties in good health and CMV-seronegative. What was sequenced was PBMCs. The chain's CDR3 is CASSGYRARGYGYTF. The CDR3 coding sequence is TGTGCCAGCAGTGGGTATAGGGCCAGGGGCTATGGCTACACCTTC.